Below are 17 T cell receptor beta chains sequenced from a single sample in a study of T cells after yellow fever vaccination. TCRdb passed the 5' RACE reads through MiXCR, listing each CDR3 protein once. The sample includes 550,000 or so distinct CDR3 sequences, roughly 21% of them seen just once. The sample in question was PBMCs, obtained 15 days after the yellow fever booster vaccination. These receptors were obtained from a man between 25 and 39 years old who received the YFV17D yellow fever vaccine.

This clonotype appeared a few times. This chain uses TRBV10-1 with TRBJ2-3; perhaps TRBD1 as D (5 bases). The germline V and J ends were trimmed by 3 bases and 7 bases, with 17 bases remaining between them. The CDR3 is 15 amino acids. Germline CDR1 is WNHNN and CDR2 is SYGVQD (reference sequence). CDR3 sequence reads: CASSDPGSRANTQYF. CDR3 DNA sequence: TGCGCCAGCAGTGACCCAGGGTCCCGTGCAAATACGCAGTATTTT.

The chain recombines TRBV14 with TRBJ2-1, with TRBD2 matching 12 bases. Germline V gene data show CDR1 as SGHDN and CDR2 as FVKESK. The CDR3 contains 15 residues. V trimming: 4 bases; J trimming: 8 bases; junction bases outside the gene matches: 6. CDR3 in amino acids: CASSPGLAGNYEQFF. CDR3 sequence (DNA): TGTGCCAGCAGCCCAGGACTAGCGGGAAACTATGAGCAGTTCTTC.

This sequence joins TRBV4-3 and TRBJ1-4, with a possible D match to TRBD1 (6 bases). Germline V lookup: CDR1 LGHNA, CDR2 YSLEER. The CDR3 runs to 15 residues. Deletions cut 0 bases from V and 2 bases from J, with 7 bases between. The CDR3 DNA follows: TGCGCCAGCAGCCAAGATAGGGGGACTAATGAAAAACTGTTTTTT. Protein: CASSQDRGTNEKLFF.

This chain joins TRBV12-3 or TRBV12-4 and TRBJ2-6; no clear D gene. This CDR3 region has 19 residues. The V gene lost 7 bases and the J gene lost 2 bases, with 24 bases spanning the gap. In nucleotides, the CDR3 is TGTGCCAGCACTTACCTCAGTAGGTCTCGTGAGGCTGGGGCCAACGTCCTGACTTTC. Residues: CASTYLSRSREAGANVLTF.

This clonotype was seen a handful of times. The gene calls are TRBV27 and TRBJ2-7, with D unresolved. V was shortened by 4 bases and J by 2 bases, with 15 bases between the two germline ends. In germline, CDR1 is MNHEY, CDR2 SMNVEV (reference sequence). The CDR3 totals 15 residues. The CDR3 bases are TGTGCCAGCAGTTCGAACCCGGGCCCTACCTACGAGCAGTACTTC. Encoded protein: CASSSNPGPTYEQYF.

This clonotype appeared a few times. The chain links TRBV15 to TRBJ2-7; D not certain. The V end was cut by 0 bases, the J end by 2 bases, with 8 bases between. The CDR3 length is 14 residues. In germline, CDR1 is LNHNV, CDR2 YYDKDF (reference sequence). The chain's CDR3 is CATSRDPIAYEQYF. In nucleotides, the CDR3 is TGTGCCACCAGCAGAGATCCTATAGCCTACGAGCAGTACTTC.

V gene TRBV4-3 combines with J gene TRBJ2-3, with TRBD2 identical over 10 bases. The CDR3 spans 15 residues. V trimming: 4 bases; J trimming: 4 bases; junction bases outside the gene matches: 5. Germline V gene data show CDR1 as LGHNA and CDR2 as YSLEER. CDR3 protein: CASSPRTSGADTQYF. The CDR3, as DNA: TGCGCCAGCAGCCCGCGGACTAGCGGCGCAGATACGCAGTATTTT.

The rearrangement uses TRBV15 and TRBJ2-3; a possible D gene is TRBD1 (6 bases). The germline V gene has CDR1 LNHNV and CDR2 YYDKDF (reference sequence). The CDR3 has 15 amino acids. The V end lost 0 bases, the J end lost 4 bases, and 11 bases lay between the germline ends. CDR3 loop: CATSRDPTGPDTQYF. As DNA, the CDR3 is TGTGCCACCAGCAGAGATCCCACAGGGCCAGATACGCAGTATTTT. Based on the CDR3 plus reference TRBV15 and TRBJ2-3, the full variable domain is DAMVIQNPRYQVTQFGKPVTLSCSQTLNHNVMYWYQQKSSQAPKLLFHYYDKDFNNEADTPDNFQSRRPNTSFCFLDIRSPGLGDTAMYLCATSRDPTGPDTQYFGPGTRLTVL.

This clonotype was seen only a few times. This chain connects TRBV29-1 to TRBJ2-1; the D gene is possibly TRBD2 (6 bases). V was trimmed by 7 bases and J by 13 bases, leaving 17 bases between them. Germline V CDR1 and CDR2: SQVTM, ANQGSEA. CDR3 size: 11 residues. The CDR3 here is CSAGFGGGQFF. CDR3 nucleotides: TGCAGCGCCGGGTTTGGGGGAGGTCAGTTCTTC.

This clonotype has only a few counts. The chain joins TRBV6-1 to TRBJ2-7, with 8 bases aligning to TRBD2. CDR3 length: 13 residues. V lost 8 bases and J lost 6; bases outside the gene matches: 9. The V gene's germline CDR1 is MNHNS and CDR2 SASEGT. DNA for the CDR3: TGTGCCAGCGCGATACTAGCGGCAGGCGAGCAGTACTTC. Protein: CASAILAAGEQYF.

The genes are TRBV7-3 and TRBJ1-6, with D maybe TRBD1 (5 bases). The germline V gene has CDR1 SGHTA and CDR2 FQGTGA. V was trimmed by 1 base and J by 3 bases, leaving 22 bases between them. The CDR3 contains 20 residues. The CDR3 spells CASSLRASVEDTHYNSPLHF. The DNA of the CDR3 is TGTGCCAGCAGCTTAAGGGCCTCCGTGGAGGACACCCACTATAATTCACCCCTCCACTTT.

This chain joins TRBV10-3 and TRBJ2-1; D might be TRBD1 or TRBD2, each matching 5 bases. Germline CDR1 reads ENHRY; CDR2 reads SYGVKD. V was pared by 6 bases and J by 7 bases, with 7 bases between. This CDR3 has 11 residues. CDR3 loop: CAIRGDNEQFF. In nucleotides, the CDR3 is TGTGCCATCAGGGGGGATAATGAGCAGTTCTTC.

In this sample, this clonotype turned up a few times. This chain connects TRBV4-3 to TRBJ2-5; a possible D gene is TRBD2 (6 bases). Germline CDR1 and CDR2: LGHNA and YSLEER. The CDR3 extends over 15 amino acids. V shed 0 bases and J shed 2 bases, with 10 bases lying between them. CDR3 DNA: TGCGCCAGCAGCCAAGATCATGGGGGGCAAGAGACCCAGTACTTC. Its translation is CASSQDHGGQETQYF.

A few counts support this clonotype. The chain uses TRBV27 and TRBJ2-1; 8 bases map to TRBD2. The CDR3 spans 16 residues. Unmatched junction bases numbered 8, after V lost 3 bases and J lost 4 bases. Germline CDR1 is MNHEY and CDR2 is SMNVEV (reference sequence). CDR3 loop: CASSFVAGGLYNEQFF. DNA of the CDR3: TGTGCCAGCAGTTTCGTGGCGGGAGGCCTTTACAATGAGCAGTTCTTC.

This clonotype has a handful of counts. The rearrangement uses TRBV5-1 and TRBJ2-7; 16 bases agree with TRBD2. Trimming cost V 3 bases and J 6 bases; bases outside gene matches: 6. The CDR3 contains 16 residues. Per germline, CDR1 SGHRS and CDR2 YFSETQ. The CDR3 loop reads CASSSGTSGRALEQYF. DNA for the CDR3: TGCGCCAGCAGCTCCGGGACTAGCGGGAGGGCCCTCGAGCAGTACTTC.

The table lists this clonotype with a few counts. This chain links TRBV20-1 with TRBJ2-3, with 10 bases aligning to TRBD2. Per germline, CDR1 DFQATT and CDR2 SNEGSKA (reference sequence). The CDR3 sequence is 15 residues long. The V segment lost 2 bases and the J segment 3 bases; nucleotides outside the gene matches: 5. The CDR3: CSARLGSGRTDTQYF. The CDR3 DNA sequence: TGCAGTGCTAGACTGGGTAGCGGGAGGACAGATACGCAGTATTTT.

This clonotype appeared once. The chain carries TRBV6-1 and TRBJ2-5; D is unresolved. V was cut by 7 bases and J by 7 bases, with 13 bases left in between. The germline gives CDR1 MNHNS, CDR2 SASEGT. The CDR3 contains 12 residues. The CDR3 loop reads CASIIGSGTQYF. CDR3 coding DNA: TGTGCCAGCATTATCGGTTCGGGGACCCAGTACTTC.